A single sample is the source of the 10 T cell receptor beta chains below, sequenced in a study of CD8+ T cells in alopecia areata. Sequencing templates came from extracted RNA that was reverse transcribed into cDNA. Sequencing was performed with immunoSEQ multiplex PCR; in TCRdb, only in-frame clones are kept and a portion is missing. In the table there are more than 100,000 clones, around three fifths of which are singletons. Specimen: CD4+ T cells sorted from blood, collected at week 0. The receptor source for this set is a human donor with alopecia areata.

The chain joins TRBV5-1 to TRBJ2-6, with 9 bases fitting TRBD1. CDR1 is SGHRS, CDR2 YFSETQ, per germline. The J segment lost 4 bases and the V segment lost 4 bases, leaving 6 bases of the junction unmatched. This CDR3 comprises 16 residues. The CDR3 bases are TGCGCCAGCAGCACACACAGGGGGCAAGGGGCCAACGTCCTGACTTTC. Amino acid sequence: CASSTHRGQGANVLTF.

The count of this clone is one. The V call is TRBV11-2, the J call TRBJ1-4, with D unresolved. The germline V and J ends were trimmed by 6 bases and 2 bases, with 10 bases remaining between them. Germline loops: CDR1 SGHAT, CDR2 FQNNGV. This CDR3 has 14 residues. The CDR3 DNA reads TGTGCCAGCAGTTCGGTAGGGACTAATGAAAAACTGTTTTTT. Its protein product is CASSSVGTNEKLFF.

The rearrangement joins TRBV2 to TRBJ1-5; D not resolved. Germline V lookup: CDR1 SNHLY, CDR2 FYNNEI. The V and J ends lost 4 bases and 0 bases respectively, with 10 bases between them. CDR3 length: 15 residues. The CDR3 spells CASSVLQNSNQPQHF. The CDR3 region has the DNA TGTGCCAGCAGTGTGCTACAGAATAGCAATCAGCCCCAGCATTTT. Using reference TRBV2 and TRBJ1-5 for the parts outside the CDR3, the full variable domain is EPEVTQTPSHQVTQMGQEVILRCVPISNHLYFYWYRQILGQKVEFLVSFYNNEISEKSEIFDDQFSVERPDGSNFTLKIRSTKLEDSAMYFCASSVLQNSNQPQHFGDGTRLSIL.

The chain is built from TRBV10-3 and TRBJ1-2, with TRBD1 matching over 7 bases. The V gene end was trimmed by 10 bases and the J gene end by 10 bases; junction bases not matched to a gene: 9. Germline-derived CDR1 and CDR2 are ENHRY and SYGVKD. The CDR3 is 11 amino acids. CDR3 DNA: TGTGCCAGCAGAACGGACAGGCTCTACACCTTC. It translates to CASRTDRLYTF.

The sample holds a few counts of this clone. The chain recombines TRBV4-3 with TRBJ2-3; TRBD2 might be the D (5 bases). CDR3 length: 15 amino acids. CDR1 and CDR2 from the germline V gene are LGHNA and YSLEER. Trimming took 0 bases from V and 6 from J, leaving 13 bases between them. Here the CDR3 reads CASSQDIREGDTQYF. The CDR3 region has the DNA TGCGCCAGCAGCCAAGATATCCGGGAAGGGGATACGCAGTATTTT.

The chain has TRBV15 and TRBJ2-3, with 9 bases identical to TRBD2. The J segment lost 11 bases and the V segment lost 3 bases, leaving 9 bases of the junction unmatched. Per the germline V gene, CDR1 is LNHNV and CDR2 is YYDKDF (reference sequence). The length of the CDR3 is 14 residues. The DNA for the CDR3 is TGTGCCACCAGCAGCGGACCAGGACTAGCGAGGCAGTATTTT. Encoded protein: CATSSGPGLARQYF. Full variable domain (outside the CDR3, taken from reference TRBV15 and TRBJ2-3): DAMVIQNPRYQVTQFGKPVTLSCSQTLNHNVMYWYQQKSSQAPKLLFHYYDKDFNNEADTPDNFQSRRPNTSFCFLDIRSPGLGDTAMYLCATSSGPGLARQYFGPGTRLTVL.

This chain joins TRBV7-2 and TRBJ2-1, with 9 nucleotides matching TRBD1. The CDR3 spans 15 residues. CDR1 and CDR2 from the germline V gene are SGHTA and FQGNSA. Losses at the gene ends were 5 bases for V and 4 bases for J; bases not matched to a gene: 6. The CDR3 here is CASSPGTGKYNEQFF. CDR3 sequence (DNA): TGTGCCAGCAGCCCCGGGACAGGGAAATACAATGAGCAGTTCTTC.

This chain uses TRBV5-1 with TRBJ2-2; D is unresolved. The CDR3 is 13 residues long. Trimming shortened V by 4 bases and J by 3 bases, and 7 bases separated the two germline ends. Germline V lookup: CDR1 SGHRS, CDR2 YFSETQ. Here the CDR3 DNA reads TGCGCCAGCAGCGCGGCGGACACCGGGGAGCTGTTTTTT. Its protein is CASSAADTGELFF.

This clone was seen more than once but under ten times. The gene calls are TRBV7-9 and TRBJ2-7, with a tentative D call TRBD1 (6 bases). Germline V gives CDR1 SEHNR, CDR2 FQNEAQ (reference sequence). V gave up 6 bases and J gave up 6 bases, with 15 bases separating them. The CDR3 runs to 13 residues. CDR3 residues: CASRATTGLEQYF. Here the CDR3 DNA reads TGTGCCAGCAGGGCTACGACAGGTCTCGAGCAGTACTTC.

The sample holds a few counts of this clone. The chain links TRBV6-6 to TRBJ2-2, with D unclear. V dropped 2 bases and J dropped 0 bases, with 7 bases sitting between them. CDR1 MNHNY and CDR2 SVGAGI come from the germline V gene (reference sequence). CDR3 size: 15 residues. CDR3 nucleotide sequence: TGTGCCAGCAGTTACCAGACGGCGAACACCGGGGAGCTGTTTTTT. Its translation: CASSYQTANTGELFF.